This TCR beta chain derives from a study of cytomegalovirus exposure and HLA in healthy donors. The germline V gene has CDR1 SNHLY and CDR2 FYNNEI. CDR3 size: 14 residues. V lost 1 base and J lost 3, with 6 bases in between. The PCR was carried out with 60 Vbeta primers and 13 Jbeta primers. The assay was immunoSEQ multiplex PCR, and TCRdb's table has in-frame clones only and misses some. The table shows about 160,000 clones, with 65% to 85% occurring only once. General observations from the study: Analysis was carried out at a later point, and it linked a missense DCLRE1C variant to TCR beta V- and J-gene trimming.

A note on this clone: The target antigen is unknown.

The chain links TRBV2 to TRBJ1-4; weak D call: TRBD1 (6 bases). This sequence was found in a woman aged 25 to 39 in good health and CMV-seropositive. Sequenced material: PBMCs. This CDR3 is CASSEGGPNEKLFF. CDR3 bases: TGTGCCAGCAGTGAAGGGGGGCCTAATGAAAAACTGTTTTTT.